This T cell receptor (beta chain) was sequenced in a study of CXCR3-negative and CXCR3-positive naive CD8 T cells. The authors prepared UMI-labeled TRB cDNA libraries by 5' RACE. From its re-call of the 5' RACE reads, TCRdb lists each CDR3 protein once, without DNA. This repertoire includes about 23,000 distinct CDR3 sequences. Germline V gene data show CDR1 as MDHEN and CDR2 as SYDVKM. This CDR3 has 15 residues. Phenotypically, naive CD8+ T cells corresponded to CD45RO-CCR7+CD27+CD95-. The chain carries TRBV28 and TRBJ2-3. This sequence originates from a human donor in good health. Some clones in this sample may be carry-over from other donors' samples. Specimen: naive CXCR3- CD8+ T cells from blood. The subset is: CD45RO-CCR7+CD27+CD95- naive CD8+ T cells lacking CXCR3 (TNR3-). The CDR3 loop is CASSRLILKADTQYF.